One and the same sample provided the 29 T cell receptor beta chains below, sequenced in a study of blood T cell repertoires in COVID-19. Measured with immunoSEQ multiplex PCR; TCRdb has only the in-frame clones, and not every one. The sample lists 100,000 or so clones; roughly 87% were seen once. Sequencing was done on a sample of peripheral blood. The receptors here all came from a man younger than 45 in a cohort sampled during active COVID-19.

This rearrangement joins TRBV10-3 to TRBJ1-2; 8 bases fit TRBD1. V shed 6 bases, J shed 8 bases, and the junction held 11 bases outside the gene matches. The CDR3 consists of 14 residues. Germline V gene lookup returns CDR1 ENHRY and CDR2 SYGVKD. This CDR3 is CAIRSGQGWGGYTF. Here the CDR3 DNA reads TGTGCCATCAGATCCGGACAGGGATGGGGAGGCTACACCTTC.

In DNA form, the CDR3 reads TGTGCCACCAGCAGAGATGGGGTTTGGGGCAGGACTAACTATGGCTACACCTTC. Amino acid sequence: CATSRDGVWGRTNYGYTF. This chain joins TRBV15 and TRBJ1-2; a weak D match, TRBD1 (5 bases). The CDR3 is made up of 18 amino acids. CDR1 is LNHNV, CDR2 YYDKDF, per germline (reference sequence). V was clipped by 0 bases and J by 0 bases, with 17 bases between them.

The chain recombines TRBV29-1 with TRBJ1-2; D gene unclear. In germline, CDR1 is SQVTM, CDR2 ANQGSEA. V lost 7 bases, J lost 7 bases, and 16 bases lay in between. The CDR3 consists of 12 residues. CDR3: CSGTDFSGGYTF. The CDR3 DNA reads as TGCAGCGGGACGGACTTTAGTGGTGGCTACACCTTC. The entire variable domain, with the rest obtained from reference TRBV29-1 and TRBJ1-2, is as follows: SAVISQKPSRDICQRGTSLTIQCQVDSQVTMMFWYRQQPGQSLTLIATANQGSEATYESGFVIDKFPISRPNLTFSTLTVSNMSPEDSSIYLCSGTDFSGGYTFGSGTRLTVV.

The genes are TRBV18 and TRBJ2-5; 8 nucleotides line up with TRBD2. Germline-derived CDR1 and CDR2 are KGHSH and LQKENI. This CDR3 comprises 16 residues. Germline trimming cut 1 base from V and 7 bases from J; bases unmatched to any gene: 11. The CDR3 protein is CASSPLPSGGSGTQYF. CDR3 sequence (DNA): TGTGCCAGCTCACCACTTCCCAGCGGGGGATCAGGGACCCAGTACTTC.

CDR3 coding DNA: TGTGCCAGCAGCTTAGGTTCGGCAGGTTACAATGAGCAGTTCTTC. This codes for CASSLGSAGYNEQFF. The chain is built from TRBV11-3 and TRBJ2-1, with D hard to call. The CDR3 is made up of 15 amino acids. Trimming pared 1 base from V and 4 bases from J, leaving 11 bases between. Germline CDR1 and CDR2: SGHNT and YENEEA.

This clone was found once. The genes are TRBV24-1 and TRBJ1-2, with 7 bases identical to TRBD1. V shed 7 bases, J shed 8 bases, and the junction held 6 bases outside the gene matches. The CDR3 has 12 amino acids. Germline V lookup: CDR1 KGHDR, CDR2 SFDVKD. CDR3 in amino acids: CATSNRGAGYTF. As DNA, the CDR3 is TGTGCCACCAGCAACAGGGGAGCGGGCTACACCTTC.

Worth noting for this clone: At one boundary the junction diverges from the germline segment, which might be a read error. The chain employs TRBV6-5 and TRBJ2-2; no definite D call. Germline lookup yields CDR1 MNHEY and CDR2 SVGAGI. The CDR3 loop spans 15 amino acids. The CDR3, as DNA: TGTGCCAGCAGTGACTCACTCCCCGGCGGCGGGGAGCTGTTTTTT. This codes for CASSDSLPGGGELFF.

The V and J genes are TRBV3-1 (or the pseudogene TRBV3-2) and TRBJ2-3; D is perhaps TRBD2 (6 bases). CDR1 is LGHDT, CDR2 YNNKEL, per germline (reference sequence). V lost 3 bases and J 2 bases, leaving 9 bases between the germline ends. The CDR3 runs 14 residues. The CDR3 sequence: CASSQRGFTDTQYF. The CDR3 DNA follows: TGTGCCAGCAGCCAGCGGGGATTCACAGATACGCAGTATTTT.

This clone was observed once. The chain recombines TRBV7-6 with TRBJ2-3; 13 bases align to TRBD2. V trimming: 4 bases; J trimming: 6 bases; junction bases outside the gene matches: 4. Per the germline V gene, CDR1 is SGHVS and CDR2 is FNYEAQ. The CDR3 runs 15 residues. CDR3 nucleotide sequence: TGTGCCAGCAGCTGGACTAGCGGGGGAGGTGATACGCAGTATTTT. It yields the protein CASSWTSGGGDTQYF. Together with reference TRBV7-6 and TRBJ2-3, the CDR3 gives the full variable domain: GAGVSQSPRYKVTKRGQDVALRCDPISGHVSLYWYRQALGQGPEFLTYFNYEAQQDKSGLPNDRFSAERPEGSISTLTIQRTEQRDSAMYRCASSWTSGGGDTQYFGPGTRLTVL.

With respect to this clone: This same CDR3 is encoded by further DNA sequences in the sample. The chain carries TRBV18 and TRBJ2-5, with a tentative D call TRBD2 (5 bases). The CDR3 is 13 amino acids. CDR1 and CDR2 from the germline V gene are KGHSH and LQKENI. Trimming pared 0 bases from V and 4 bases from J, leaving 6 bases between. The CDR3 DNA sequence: TGTGCCAGCTCACCACCTCGGGGAGAGACCCAGTACTTC. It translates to CASSPPRGETQYF.

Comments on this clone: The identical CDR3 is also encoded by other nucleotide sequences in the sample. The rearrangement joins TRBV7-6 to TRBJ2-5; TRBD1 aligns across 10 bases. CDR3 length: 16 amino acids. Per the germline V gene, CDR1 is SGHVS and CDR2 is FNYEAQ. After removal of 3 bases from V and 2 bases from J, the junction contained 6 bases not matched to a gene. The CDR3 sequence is CASSFGQGVGQETQYF. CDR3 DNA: TGTGCCAGCAGCTTCGGACAGGGGGTAGGACAAGAGACCCAGTACTTC.

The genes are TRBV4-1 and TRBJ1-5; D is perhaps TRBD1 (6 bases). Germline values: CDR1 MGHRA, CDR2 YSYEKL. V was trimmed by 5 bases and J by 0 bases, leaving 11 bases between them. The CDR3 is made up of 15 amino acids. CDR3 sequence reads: CASSERQVSNQPQHF. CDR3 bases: TGCGCCAGCAGCGAACGACAGGTTAGCAATCAGCCCCAGCATTTT.

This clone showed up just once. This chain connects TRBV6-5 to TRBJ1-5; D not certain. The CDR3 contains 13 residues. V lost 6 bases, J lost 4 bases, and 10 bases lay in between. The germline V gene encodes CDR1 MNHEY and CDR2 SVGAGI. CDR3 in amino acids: CASSSRENQPQHF. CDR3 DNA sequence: TGTGCCAGCAGCTCTCGGGAGAATCAGCCCCAGCATTTT.

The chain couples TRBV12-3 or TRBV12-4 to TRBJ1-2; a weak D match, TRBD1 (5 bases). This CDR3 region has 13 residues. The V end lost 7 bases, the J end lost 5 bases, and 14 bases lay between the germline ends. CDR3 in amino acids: CASILTGGYGYTF. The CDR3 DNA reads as TGTGCCAGCATCCTGACGGGGGGATATGGCTACACCTTC.

For the CDR3, the DNA is TGTGCCAGCAGCGCTAACAGGGGAACCTACGAGCAGTACTTC. Protein sequence: CASSANRGTYEQYF. The V gene is TRBV5-6, the J gene TRBJ2-7, with 7 bases lining up with TRBD1. The ends lost 4 bases at V and 2 bases at J; junction bases unmatched: 6. Germline V CDR1 and CDR2: SGHDT, YYEEEE. This CDR3 is built from 14 residues.

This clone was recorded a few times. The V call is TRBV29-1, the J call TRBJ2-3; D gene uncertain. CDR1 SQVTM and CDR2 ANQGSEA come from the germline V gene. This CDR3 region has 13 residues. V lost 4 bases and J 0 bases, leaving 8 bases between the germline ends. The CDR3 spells CSVASRSTDTQYF. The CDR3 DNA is TGCAGCGTTGCGAGTCGTAGCACAGATACGCAGTATTTT.

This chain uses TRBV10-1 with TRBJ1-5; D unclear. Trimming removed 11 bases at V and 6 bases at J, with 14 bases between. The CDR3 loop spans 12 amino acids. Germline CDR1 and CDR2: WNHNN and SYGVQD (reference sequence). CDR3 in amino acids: CAAGEGTQPQHF. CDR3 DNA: TGCGCCGCGGGAGAGGGTACTCAGCCCCAGCATTTT.

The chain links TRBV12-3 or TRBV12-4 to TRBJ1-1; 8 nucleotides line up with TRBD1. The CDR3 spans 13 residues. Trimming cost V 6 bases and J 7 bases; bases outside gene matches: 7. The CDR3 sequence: CASRTGTGGEAFF. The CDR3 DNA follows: TGTGCCAGCAGAACCGGGACAGGAGGTGAAGCTTTCTTT.

The CDR3 nucleotides are TGTGCCAGCGGTCTAGCGGGGGCCAACACAGATACGCAGTATTTT. Translation gives CASGLAGANTDTQYF. The chain recombines TRBV3-1 (or the pseudogene TRBV3-2) with TRBJ2-3, with 10 bases matching TRBD2. The CDR3 has 15 amino acids. CDR1 is LGHDT and CDR2 is YNNKEL in the germline V gene (reference sequence). V was clipped by 8 bases and J by 2 bases; unmatched bases: 7.

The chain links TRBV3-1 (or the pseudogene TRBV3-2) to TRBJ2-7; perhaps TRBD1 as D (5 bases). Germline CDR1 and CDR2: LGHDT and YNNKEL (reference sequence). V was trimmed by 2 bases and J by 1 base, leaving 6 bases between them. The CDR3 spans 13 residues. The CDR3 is CASSQQGSYEQYF. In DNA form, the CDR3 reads TGTGCCAGCAGCCAACAGGGATCCTACGAGCAGTACTTC.

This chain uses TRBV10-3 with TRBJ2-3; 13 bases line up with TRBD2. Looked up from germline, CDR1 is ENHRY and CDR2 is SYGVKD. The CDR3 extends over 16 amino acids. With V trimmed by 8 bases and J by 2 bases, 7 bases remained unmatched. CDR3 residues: CAIQPTSGGTTDTQYF. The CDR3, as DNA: TGTGCCATCCAACCGACTAGCGGGGGGACCACAGATACGCAGTATTTT.

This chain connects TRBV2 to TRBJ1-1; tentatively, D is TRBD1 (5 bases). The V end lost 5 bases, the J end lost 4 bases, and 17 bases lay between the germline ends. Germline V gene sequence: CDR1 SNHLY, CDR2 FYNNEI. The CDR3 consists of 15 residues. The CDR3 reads CASSPDGRGGTEAFF. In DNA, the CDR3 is TGTGCCAGCAGTCCTGACGGACGCGGGGGCACTGAAGCTTTCTTT.

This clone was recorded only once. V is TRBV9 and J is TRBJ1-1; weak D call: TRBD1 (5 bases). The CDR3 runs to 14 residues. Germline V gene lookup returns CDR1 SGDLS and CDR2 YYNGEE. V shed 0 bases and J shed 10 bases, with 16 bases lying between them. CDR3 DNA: TGTGCCAGCAGCGTAGCGGGCCAGGGAGGGAGAGCTTTCTTT. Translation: CASSVAGQGGRAFF.

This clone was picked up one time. The CDR3 reads CAISAGRGEQYF. The DNA for the CDR3 is TGTGCCATCAGTGCCGGACGGGGCGAGCAGTACTTC. V gene TRBV10-3 combines with J gene TRBJ2-7, with D tentatively TRBD2 (5 bases). CDR1 and CDR2 from the germline V gene are ENHRY and SYGVKD. The CDR3 consists of 12 residues. Deletions cut 4 bases from V and 6 bases from J, with 10 bases between.

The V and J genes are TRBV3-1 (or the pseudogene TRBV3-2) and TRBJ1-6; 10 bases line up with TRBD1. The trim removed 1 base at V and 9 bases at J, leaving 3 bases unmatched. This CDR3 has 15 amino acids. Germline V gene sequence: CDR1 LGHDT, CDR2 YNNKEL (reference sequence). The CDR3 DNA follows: TGTGCCAGCAGCCAAGGACAGGGGGCGCCTTCACCCCTCCACTTT. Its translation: CASSQGQGAPSPLHF.

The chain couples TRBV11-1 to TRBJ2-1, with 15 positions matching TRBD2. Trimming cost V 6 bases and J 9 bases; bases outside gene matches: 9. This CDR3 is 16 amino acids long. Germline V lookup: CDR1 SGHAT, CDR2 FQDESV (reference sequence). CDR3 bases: TGTGCCAGCAGTCCCAGGACTAGCGGGGGGGCAGCTGAGCAGTTCTTC. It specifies CASSPRTSGGAAEQFF. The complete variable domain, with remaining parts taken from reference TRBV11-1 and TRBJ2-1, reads EAEVAQSPRYKITEKSQAVAFWCDPISGHATLYWYRQILGQGPELLVQFQDESVVDDSQLPKDRFSAERLKGVDSTLKIQPAELGDSAMYLCASSPRTSGGAAEQFFGPGTRLTVL.

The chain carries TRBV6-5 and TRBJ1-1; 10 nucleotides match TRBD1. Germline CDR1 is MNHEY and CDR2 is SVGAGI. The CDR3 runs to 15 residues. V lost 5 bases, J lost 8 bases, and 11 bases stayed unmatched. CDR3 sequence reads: CASSPLGTGAGEAFF. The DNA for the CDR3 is TGTGCCAGCAGTCCCCTCGGGACAGGGGCTGGGGAAGCTTTCTTT.

CDR3 sequence (DNA): TGTGCCAGCAGCATAACCAACCTCTTACTATCGGCGAACACCATATATTTT. It codes for CASSITNLLLSANTIYF. The chain links TRBV7-2 to TRBJ1-3; the D is unclear. From germline, CDR1 is SGHTA and CDR2 FQGNSA. V lost 5 bases to trimming and J lost 7 bases, with 24 bases between them. This CDR3 region has 17 residues. Looking up the rest from reference TRBV7-2 and TRBJ1-3 gives the full variable domain: GAGVSQSPSNKVTEKGKDVELRCDPISGHTALYWYRQSLGQGLEFLIYFQGNSAPDKSGLPSDRFSAERTGGSVSTLTIQRTQQEDSAVYLCASSITNLLLSANTIYFGEGSWLTVV.

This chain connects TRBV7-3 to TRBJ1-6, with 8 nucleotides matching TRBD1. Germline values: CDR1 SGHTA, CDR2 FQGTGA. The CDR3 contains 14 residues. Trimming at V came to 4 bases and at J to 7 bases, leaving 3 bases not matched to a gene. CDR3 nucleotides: TGTGCCAGCAGCTCTACAGGGGGAAATTCACCCCTCCACTTT. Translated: CASSSTGGNSPLHF.